Presented here are 19 T cell receptor beta chains from one specimen sequenced in a study of T cell clonality in common variable immunodeficiency. Generated by immunoSEQ multiplex PCR, the TCRdb table keeps only in-frame clones and is missing some. Listed here are about 52,000 clones without any singletons, the top ten holding 1.8%. Sequenced material: peripheral blood mononuclear cells. These TCRs come from a person aged 18 to 75 in good health.

On this clone: The read stops 3 residues short of the end of the CDR3; the missing end is completed from the germline J gene. This chain uses TRBV20-1 with TRBJ1-4; 8 bases are shared with TRBD1. V dropped 1 base and J dropped 7; count of bases not matched to a gene: 11. This CDR3 has 16 amino acids. The germline gives CDR1 DFQATT, CDR2 SNEGSKA (reference sequence). Partial CDR3 DNA: TGCAGTGCTAGAGGGTACAGGGGGGAGTTAAGTGAAAAA. Its translation is CSARGYRGELSEK. From start to end, the CDR3 is CSARGYRGELSEKLFF.

This clone was found many times. The sequence runs out 3 residues before the end of the CDR3; the remainder is reconstructed from the germline J gene. This sequence joins TRBV5-1 and TRBJ1-2; no clear D. CDR3 size: 14 residues. The germline V gene encodes CDR1 SGHRS and CDR2 YFSETQ. V lost 0 bases and J lost 7, with 13 bases in between. The sequenced part of the CDR3 DNA is TGCGCCAGCAGCTTGGAATCCGGTAGGGCTGGC. Amino acids: CASSLESGRAG. The whole CDR3 region reads CASSLESGRAGYTF.

This clone has at least ten counts. The sequenced fragment ends 3 residues before the CDR3 boundary, so the rest is inferred from the germline J gene. The V and J genes are TRBV18 and TRBJ2-2; possibly TRBD1 for D (5 bases). This CDR3 is built from 15 residues. Looked up from germline, CDR1 is KGHSH and CDR2 is LQKENI. Trimming took 0 bases from V and 1 from J, leaving 6 bases between them. The sequenced part of the CDR3 DNA is TGTGCCAGCTCACCACCCCAGGGGAACACCGGGGAG. Amino acid sequence: CASSPPQGNTGE. The entire CDR3 reads CASSPPQGNTGELFF.

Regarding this clone: The CDR3 end lies 3 residues beyond the end of the read and is filled in from the germline J gene. The rearrangement uses TRBV5-1 and TRBJ1-1; TRBD1 is a possible D gene (5 bases). The length of the CDR3 is 16 residues. V was pared by 0 bases and J by 0 bases, with 12 bases between. Germline CDR1 is SGHRS and CDR2 is YFSETQ. The DNA read from the CDR3 is TGCGCCAGCAGCTTGGTATGGGGGGGGTTGAACACTGAA. It specifies CASSLVWGGLNTE. The full CDR3 protein reads CASSLVWGGLNTEAFF.

Many counts were recorded for this clone. The missing CDR3 end, 3 residues past where the read stops, is filled in from the germline J gene. The chain joins TRBV20-1 to TRBJ1-2, with D unclear. The CDR3 consists of 13 residues. V lost 6 bases and J lost 1, with 12 bases in between. CDR1 and CDR2 from the germline V gene are DFQATT and SNEGSKA (reference sequence). The CDR3: CSASQPNNYGYTF. The sequenced part of the CDR3 DNA is TGCAGTGCATCACAGCCTAATAACTATGGC.

This clone occurred a few times. The read gets to within 3 residues of the CDR3 end, and the germline J gene fills in the rest. The chain employs TRBV2 and TRBJ1-5; 10 bases are a match to TRBD1. The J segment lost 0 bases and the V segment lost 6 bases, leaving 2 bases of the junction unmatched. Germline assignment: CDR1 SNHLY and CDR2 FYNNEI. The CDR3 consists of 15 residues. The CDR3 sequence is CASRRQGASNQPQHF. CDR3 DNA, as far as it was read: TGTGCCAGCAGAAGACAGGGGGCTAGCAATCAGCCC.

CDR3 DNA, as far as it was read: TGCAGTGCTAGAGAAGCAGCGGGGGGGCAGGTTGAGACG. It specifies CSAREAAGGQVET. From start to end, the CDR3 is CSAREAAGGQVETQYF. V usage is TRBV20-1 and J usage is TRBJ2-3; 10 positions agree with TRBD2. The observed sequence ends 3 residues before the CDR3 terminus, with the missing tail filled in from the germline J gene. Per germline, CDR1 DFQATT and CDR2 SNEGSKA (reference sequence). The CDR3 totals 16 residues.

This clone was counted many times. The CDR3 end falls 3 residues outside the read, so it is completed with the germline J gene. The chain has TRBV5-1 and TRBJ1-1; 8 positions agree with TRBD1. The CDR3 has 15 residues. CDR1 and CDR2 (germline): SGHRS, YFSETQ. V dropped 6 bases and J dropped 1; count of bases not matched to a gene: 8. Partial CDR3 DNA: TGCGCCAGCAAGAAATGGCAGGGGGCGAACACTGAA. Translated, it gives CASKKWQGANTE. The complete CDR3 protein is CASKKWQGANTEAFF.

This clone occurred many times. The read gets to within 3 residues of the CDR3 end, and the germline J gene fills in the rest. This sequence joins TRBV7-3 and TRBJ2-2; no firm D call. V was cut by 3 bases and J by 5 bases, with 4 bases left in between. Germline V gene lookup returns CDR1 SGHTA and CDR2 FQGTGA. CDR3 length: 12 residues. CDR3 DNA, as far as it was read: TGTGCCAGCAGCTTCGGTACCGGGGAG. Its protein product is CASSFGTGE. The entire CDR3 reads CASSFGTGELFF.

The CDR3 here is CASRMDRGARQAFF. The CDR3 DNA, read in part, is TGTGCCAGCAGGATGGATCGGGGGGCAAGGCAA. The chain employs TRBV11-2 and TRBJ1-1, with D maybe TRBD1 (6 bases). The read ends 3 residues shy of where the CDR3 ends; the end is completed using the germline J gene. CDR3 length: 14 residues. Germline V gene lookup returns CDR1 SGHAT and CDR2 FQNNGV.

This clone was found many times. The CDR3 goes on 3 residues after the read ends, and that part is filled in from the germline J gene. This chain uses TRBV4-1 with TRBJ2-7, with a possible D match to TRBD1 (6 bases). Germline loops: CDR1 MGHRA, CDR2 YSYEKL. The V end was cut by 0 bases, the J end by 3 bases, with 9 bases between. The CDR3 runs 14 residues. CDR3 in amino acids: CASSQEEDSYEQYF. Incomplete CDR3 DNA: TGCGCCAGCAGCCAAGAAGAGGACAGCTACGAG.

The sample holds many counts of this clone. The read gets to within 3 residues of the CDR3 end, and the germline J gene fills in the rest. The chain has TRBV29-1 and TRBJ1-2, with a possible D match to TRBD1 (5 bases). The V end lost 7 bases, the J end lost 2 bases, and 11 bases lay between the germline ends. CDR1 SQVTM and CDR2 ANQGSEA come from the germline V gene. The CDR3 spans 12 residues. The part of the CDR3 DNA that was read is TGCAGCGCCCAAAGACAGAACTATGGC. Amino acids: CSAQRQNYG. The complete CDR3 reads CSAQRQNYGYTF.

This clone came up many times. From the germline J gene comes the end of the CDR3, since the read stops 3 residues before it. This chain joins TRBV20-1 and TRBJ2-5, with 10 bases that match TRBD2. With 3 bases clipped from V and 3 bases from J, the junction kept 10 bases outside the gene matches. The CDR3 totals 16 residues. Germline loops: CDR1 DFQATT, CDR2 SNEGSKA (reference sequence). The CDR3 is CSASPRTSGGKETQYF. Incomplete CDR3 DNA: TGCAGTGCTAGTCCACGGACTAGCGGCGGTAAAGAGACC.

This clone was seen ten or more times. The CDR3 region is CASSLSGGETQYF. The covered CDR3 bases are TGTGCCAGCAGCTTGAGCGGGGGGGAGACC. The V gene is TRBV11-3, the J gene TRBJ2-5; TRBD2 aligns across 9 bases. Read sequence stops 3 residues before the CDR3 end, and the germline J gene provides the missing end. Trimming at V came to 3 bases and at J to 5 bases, leaving 1 base not matched to a gene. The germline V gene has CDR1 SGHNT and CDR2 YENEEA. The CDR3 runs 13 residues.

Only a few counts were recorded for this clone. The CDR3 end is not reached by the read, which stops 3 residues before it; the germline J gene fills it in. The V gene is TRBV6-2 or TRBV6-3, the J gene TRBJ2-3, with TRBD1 identical over 7 bases. The CDR3 covers 16 residues. Germline V lookup: CDR1 MNHEY, CDR2 SVGEGT. CDR3 region: CASSYGLDRAYQPQYF. CDR3 DNA (partial): TGTGCCAGCAGTTACGGGCTAGACAGGGCTTATCAGCCG.

The sample holds many counts of this clone. The CDR3 is CASSYGLAKSSYEQYF. The sequenced part of the CDR3 DNA is TGTGCCAGCAGTTACGGTCTAGCGAAGAGCTCCTACGAG. V is TRBV6-2 or TRBV6-3 and J is TRBJ2-7, with D possibly being TRBD2 (6 bases). The CDR3 goes on 3 residues after the read ends, and that part is filled in from the germline J gene. Germline CDR1 is MNHEY and CDR2 is SVGEGT. Trimming pared 2 bases from V and 0 bases from J, leaving 14 bases between. CDR3 length: 16 residues.

This clone was counted ten times or more. The read ends 3 residues before the CDR3 terminus; that terminus is restored from the germline J gene. The chain joins TRBV13 to TRBJ1-2; tentative D call: TRBD1 (5 bases). Germline CDR1 is PRHDT and CDR2 is FYEKMQ (reference sequence). Trimming stripped 5 bases from V and 5 bases from J, with 15 bases between. The CDR3 has 14 amino acids. The chain's CDR3 is CASSQNRQTYGYTF. The CDR3 DNA, read in part, is TGTGCCAGCAGCCAGAACAGACAGACTTATGGC.

This clone was counted many times. The read is 3 residues too short to cover the CDR3 end, so that end is filled in from the germline J gene. The genes are TRBV9 and TRBJ2-1; a weak D match, TRBD2 (6 bases). Trimming left V 2 bases short and J 5 bases short, with 8 bases between. This CDR3 spans 13 amino acids. Germline CDR1 SGDLS, CDR2 YYNGEE. CDR3 DNA, as far as it was read: TGTGCCAGCAGCGTGGGACTTAACAATGAG. Translated: CASSVGLNNE. The CDR3 reads in full as CASSVGLNNEQFF.

This clone was seen many times. The DNA ends 3 residues before the CDR3 does, and the rest of the CDR3 is filled in from the germline J gene. This rearrangement joins TRBV19 to TRBJ2-2; possible D gene TRBD1, 5 bases. The CDR3 loop spans 15 amino acids. Germline loops: CDR1 LNHDA, CDR2 SQIVND (reference sequence). Trimming stripped 1 base from V and 8 bases from J, with 14 bases between. The CDR3 here is CASSIGGAGPGELFF. The CDR3 bases that were read are TGTGCCAGTAGTATAGGGGGCGCAGGACCAGGGGAG.